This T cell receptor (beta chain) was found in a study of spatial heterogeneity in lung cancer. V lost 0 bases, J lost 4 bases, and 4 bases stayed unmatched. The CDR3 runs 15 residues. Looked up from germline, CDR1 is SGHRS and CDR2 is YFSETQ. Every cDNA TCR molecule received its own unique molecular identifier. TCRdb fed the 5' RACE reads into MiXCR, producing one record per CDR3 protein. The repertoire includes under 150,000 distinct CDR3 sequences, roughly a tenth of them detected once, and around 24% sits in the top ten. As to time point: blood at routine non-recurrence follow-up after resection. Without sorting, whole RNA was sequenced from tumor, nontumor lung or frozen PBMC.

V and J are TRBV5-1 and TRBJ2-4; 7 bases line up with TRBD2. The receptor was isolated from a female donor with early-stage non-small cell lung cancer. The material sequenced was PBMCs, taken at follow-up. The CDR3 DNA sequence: TGCGCCAGCAGCTTGGACGCTAGCGGTAAAAACATTCAGTACTTC. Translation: CASSLDASGKNIQYF.